What follows is one TCR beta chain and its context. The entry originates in a study of blood T cell repertoires in COVID-19. Study-wide context: Specimens from acute and convalescent COVID-19 originated in the United States, Italy and Spain. The analysed material was cDNA or gDNA that came from T cells, B-cell-depleted T cells, or PBMCs.

This CDR3 spans 14 amino acids. With 4 bases clipped from V and 7 bases from J, the junction kept 8 bases outside the gene matches. CDR1 SGHRS and CDR2 YFSETQ come from the germline V gene. In the authors' methods: Estimation of nucleated cell counts was performed using reference gene primer amplification. Repertoires were generated with immunoSEQ multiplex PCR, while TCRdb's copy carries only in-frame clones and drops some. That table is the source of V, J and clone size, and D and trimming were worked out from the DNA. This sample has 200,000 to 250,000 clones, with approximately 81% found just once.

The chain has TRBV5-1 and TRBJ2-1; 7 bases align to TRBD2. The receptor was derived from a man aged 45-65 years who had recovered from COVID-19. The sequencing sample was made of peripheral blood. For the CDR3, the DNA is TGCGCCAGCAGCCCCGAGGTCGGGAGGAATGAGCAGTTCTTC. The encoded protein is CASSPEVGRNEQFF.